This T cell receptor (beta chain) derives from a study of shared clonotypes between healthy human individuals. Study outcomes and limitations: Larger richness was generally estimated for naive than memory subsets.

Sequenced by immunoSEQ multiplex PCR; TCRdb stores in-frame clones only, minus some. This sample has about 2.5 million clones, with 85% to 95% found just once. Comment on this clone: What it binds is not known.

This CDR3 comprises 15 residues. Germline values: CDR1 SGHRS, CDR2 YFSETQ. V lost 4 bases to trimming and J lost 5 bases, with 18 bases between them. This clonotype originated in a young man in good health. Some clones in this sample may be carry-over from other donors' samples. The chain joins TRBV5-1 to TRBJ2-5, with D possibly matching TRBD1 (6 bases). Sequencing was performed on naive CD4+ T cells from PBMCs. Noted subset: CD45RA+ positively selected. CDR3 sequence reads: CASSLSPQGIETQYF. CDR3 nucleotide sequence: TGCGCCAGCAGCCTGAGCCCTCAGGGGATCGAGACCCAGTACTTC.